This T cell receptor beta chain was profiled in a study of T-cell memory formation after mild COVID-19. At the level of the study: Largely, TCR clusters stayed within a single donor.

Germline CDR1 SNHLY, CDR2 FYNNEI. The CDR3 consists of 14 residues. Trimming took 8 bases from V and 4 from J, leaving 16 bases between them. TCRdb re-derived calls from the 5' RACE reads in MiXCR, one entry per CDR3 protein. The table records a few hundred thousand distinct CDR3 sequences, more than 15% of them present only once. The specimen was PBMCs or a T cell subset sorted from them (not recorded which). The receptor comes from a young man who had mild COVID-19 (a few samples of this study predate the infection). Cell type and time point are not known. The chain is built from TRBV2 and TRBJ2-3; TRBD1 is a possible D gene (5 bases). This chain's CDR3 is CASPYPGLADTQYF. The CDR3 coding sequence is TGTGCCAGCCCCTACCCAGGGCTTGCAGATACGCAGTATTTT.